The entry below describes one T cell receptor beta chain. One end of the junction varies from germline; a read error may be responsible. These data belong to a study of blood T cell repertoires in COVID-19. The CDR3 runs 15 residues. Germline V gene data show CDR1 as SGHVS and CDR2 as FQNEAQ. Only in-frame clones appear in the TCRdb table, and some are missing; sequencing was by immunoSEQ multiplex PCR. The sample consists of roughly 60,000 clones, more than 80% of them appearing once. The receptor was isolated from a man older than 75 with acute or convalescent COVID-19. This sequence joins TRBV7-8 and TRBJ1-2, with D perhaps TRBD1 (6 bases). The sample consisted of peripheral blood. In nucleotides, the CDR3 is TGTGCCAGCAACTTAACGCGGGGGCCAAAATATGGCTACACCTTC. It yields the protein CASNLTRGPKYGYTF. Combining the CDR3 with reference TRBV7-8 and TRBJ1-2 gives the whole variable domain GAGVSQSPRYKVAKRGQDVALRCDPISGHVSLFWYQQALGQGPEFLTYFQNEAQLDKSGLPSDRFFAERPEGSVSTLKIQRTQQEDSAVYLCASNLTRGPKYGYTFGSGTRLTVV.